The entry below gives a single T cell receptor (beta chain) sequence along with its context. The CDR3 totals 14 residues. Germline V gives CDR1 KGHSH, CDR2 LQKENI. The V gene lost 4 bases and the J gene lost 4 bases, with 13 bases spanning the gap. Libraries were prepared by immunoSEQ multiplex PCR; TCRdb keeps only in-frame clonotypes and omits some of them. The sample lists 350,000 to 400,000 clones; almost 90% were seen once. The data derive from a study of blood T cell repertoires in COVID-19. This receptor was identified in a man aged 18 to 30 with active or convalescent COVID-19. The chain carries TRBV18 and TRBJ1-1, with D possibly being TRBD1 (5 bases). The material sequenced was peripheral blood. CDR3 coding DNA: TGTGCCAGCTCACAGAGCCGGGGGGGCACTGAAGCTTTCTTT. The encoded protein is CASSQSRGGTEAFF.